Below, 6 T cell receptor beta chains from the same sample are listed, as sequenced in a study of breast tumors, draining lymph nodes, adjacent tissues. The lymph nodes were axillary draining lymph nodes from breast cancer patients. TCRdb passed the multiplex PCR reads through MiXCR, listing each CDR3 protein once. In the table there are around 300,000 distinct CDR3 sequences, around 31% of which are singletons. The sample was axillary lymph node tissue. All receptors derive from a female donor with breast cancer. Some clones in this sample may be carry-over from other donors' samples.

This clonotype was recorded only once. CDR3 in amino acids: CATSESSGRARDEQFF. The CDR3 DNA sequence: TGTGCCACCAGTGAAAGTAGCGGGAGGGCCAGGGATGAGCAGTTCTTC. V usage is TRBV24-1 and J usage is TRBJ2-1; 11 bases fit TRBD2. This CDR3 has 16 amino acids. CDR1 is KGHDR and CDR2 is SFDVKD in the germline V gene. V shed 4 bases and J 8 bases; nucleotides not matched to a gene: 9.

This clonotype was picked up many times. The chain uses TRBV6-2 or TRBV6-3 and TRBJ2-5; D is unresolved. V dropped 6 bases and J dropped 10 bases, with 18 bases sitting between them. The CDR3 is 13 amino acids. Germline V gene data show CDR1 as MNHEY and CDR2 as SVGEGT. The CDR3 sequence: CASSAPKHPFQYF. The CDR3 bases are TGTGCCAGCAGCGCCCCTAAACATCCCTTCCAGTACTTC.

This clonotype was detected ten times or more. The chain is built from TRBV4-2 and TRBJ2-1; D uncertain. Germline V gives CDR1 LGHNA, CDR2 YNFKEQ. The CDR3 runs to 14 residues. Trimming removed 1 base from V and 9 bases from J, with 13 bases in between. The CDR3 sequence: CASSQAAHMGEQFF. The CDR3 DNA is TGTGCCAGCAGCCAAGCTGCGCATATGGGTGAGCAGTTCTTC.

This clonotype was observed a handful of times. The chain joins TRBV6-2 or TRBV6-3 to TRBJ2-3; 8 bases map to TRBD1. J was trimmed by 3 bases and V by 7 bases; bases with no gene match: 9. CDR1 is MNHEY and CDR2 is SVGEGT in the germline V gene. The CDR3 sequence is 15 residues long. The CDR3 loop is CASTPGQGWTDTQYF. As DNA, the CDR3 is TGTGCCAGCACCCCCGGACAGGGATGGACAGATACGCAGTATTTT.

This clonotype occurred many times. The J gene is TRBJ2-5, the V gene TRBV2; D gene uncertain. Per the germline V gene, CDR1 is SNHLY and CDR2 is FYNNEI. V shed 0 bases and J shed 5 bases, with 13 bases lying between them. This CDR3 comprises 15 residues. The CDR3 loop reads CASSEALGIMETQYF. The CDR3 region has the DNA TGTGCCAGCAGTGAAGCGCTTGGGATTATGGAGACCCAGTACTTC.

At least ten counts were recorded for this clonotype. The CDR3 nucleotides read TGTGCCTGGAGTTTCGCGGTTCGGGCCAACGTCCTGACTTTC. Translated, it gives CAWSFAVRANVLTF. This chain links TRBV30 with TRBJ2-6; no reliable D call. The germline V gene encodes CDR1 GTSNPN and CDR2 SVGIG (reference sequence). CDR3 length equals 14 residues. The germline V and J ends were trimmed by 2 bases and 5 bases, with 10 bases remaining between them.